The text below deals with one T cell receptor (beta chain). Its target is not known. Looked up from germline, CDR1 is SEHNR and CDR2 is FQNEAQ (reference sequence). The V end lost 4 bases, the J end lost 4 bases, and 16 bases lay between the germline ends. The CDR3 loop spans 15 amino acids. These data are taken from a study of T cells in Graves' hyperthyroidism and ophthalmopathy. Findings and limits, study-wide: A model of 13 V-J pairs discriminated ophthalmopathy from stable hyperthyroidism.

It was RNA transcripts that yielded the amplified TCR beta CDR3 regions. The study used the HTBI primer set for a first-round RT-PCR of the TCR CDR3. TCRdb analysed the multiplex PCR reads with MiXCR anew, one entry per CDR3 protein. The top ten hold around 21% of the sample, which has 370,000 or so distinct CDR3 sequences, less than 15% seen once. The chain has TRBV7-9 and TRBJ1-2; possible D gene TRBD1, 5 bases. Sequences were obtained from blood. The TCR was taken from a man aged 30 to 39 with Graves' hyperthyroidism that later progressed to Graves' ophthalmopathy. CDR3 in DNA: TGTGCCAGCAGCTGGGTGACAGCGGACCCCTATGGCTACACCTTC. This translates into CASSWVTADPYGYTF.